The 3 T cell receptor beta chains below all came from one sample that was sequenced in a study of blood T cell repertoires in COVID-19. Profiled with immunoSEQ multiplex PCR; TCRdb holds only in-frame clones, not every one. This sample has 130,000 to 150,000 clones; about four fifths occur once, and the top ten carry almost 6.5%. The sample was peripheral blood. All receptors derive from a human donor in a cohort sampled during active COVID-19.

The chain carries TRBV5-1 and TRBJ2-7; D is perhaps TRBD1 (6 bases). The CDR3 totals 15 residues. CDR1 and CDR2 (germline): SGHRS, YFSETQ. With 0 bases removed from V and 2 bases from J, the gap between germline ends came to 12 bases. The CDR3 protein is CASSLGLGQPYEQYF. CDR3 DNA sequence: TGCGCCAGCAGCTTGGGGCTCGGACAGCCCTACGAGCAGTACTTC.

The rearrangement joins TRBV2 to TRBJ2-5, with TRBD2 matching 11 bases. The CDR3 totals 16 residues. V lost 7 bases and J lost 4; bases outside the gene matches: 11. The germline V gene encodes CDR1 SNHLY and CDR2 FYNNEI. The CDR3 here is CASTGRGLAGGETQYF. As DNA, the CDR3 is TGTGCCAGCACCGGAAGGGGCCTAGCGGGGGGAGAGACCCAGTACTTC.

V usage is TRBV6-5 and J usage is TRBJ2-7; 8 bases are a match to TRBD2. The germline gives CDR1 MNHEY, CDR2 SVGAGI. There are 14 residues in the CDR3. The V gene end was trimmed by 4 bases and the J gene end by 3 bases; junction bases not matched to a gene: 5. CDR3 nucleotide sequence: TGTGCCAGCAGTTTCCAGCGGGGGAACTACGAGCAGTACTTC. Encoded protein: CASSFQRGNYEQYF.